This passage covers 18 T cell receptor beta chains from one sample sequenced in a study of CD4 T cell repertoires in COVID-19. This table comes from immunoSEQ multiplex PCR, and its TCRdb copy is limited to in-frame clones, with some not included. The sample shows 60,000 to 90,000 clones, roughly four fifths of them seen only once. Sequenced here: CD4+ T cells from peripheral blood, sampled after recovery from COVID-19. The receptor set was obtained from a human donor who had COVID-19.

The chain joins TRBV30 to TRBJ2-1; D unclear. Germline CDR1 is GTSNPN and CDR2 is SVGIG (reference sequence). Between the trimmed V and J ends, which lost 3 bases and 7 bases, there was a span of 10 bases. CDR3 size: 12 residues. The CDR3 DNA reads TGTGCCTGGAGAAAGGAATGGAATGAGCAGTTCTTC. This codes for CAWRKEWNEQFF.

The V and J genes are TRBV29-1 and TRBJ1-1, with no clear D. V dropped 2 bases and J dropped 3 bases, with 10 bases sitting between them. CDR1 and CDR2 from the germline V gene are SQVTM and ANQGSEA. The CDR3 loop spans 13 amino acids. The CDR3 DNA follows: TGCAGCGTTGAATCAGCCGGATACACTGAAGCTTTCTTT. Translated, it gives CSVESAGYTEAFF. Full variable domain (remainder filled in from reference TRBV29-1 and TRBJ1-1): SAVISQKPSRDICQRGTSLTIQCQVDSQVTMMFWYRQQPGQSLTLIATANQGSEATYESGFVIDKFPISRPNLTFSTLTVSNMSPEDSSIYLCSVESAGYTEAFFGQGTRLTVV.

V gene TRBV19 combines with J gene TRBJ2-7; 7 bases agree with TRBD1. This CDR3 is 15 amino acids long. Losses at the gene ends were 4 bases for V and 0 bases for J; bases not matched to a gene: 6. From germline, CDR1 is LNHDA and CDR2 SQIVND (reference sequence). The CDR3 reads CASSRSGQRSYEQYF. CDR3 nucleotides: TGTGCCAGTAGTAGGTCGGGACAGCGCTCCTACGAGCAGTACTTC.

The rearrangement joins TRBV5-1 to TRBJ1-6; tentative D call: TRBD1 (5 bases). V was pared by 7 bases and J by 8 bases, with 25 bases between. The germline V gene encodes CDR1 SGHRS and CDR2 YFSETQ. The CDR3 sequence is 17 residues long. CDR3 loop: CASGSGFGTTTHSPLHF. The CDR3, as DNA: TGCGCCAGCGGCTCAGGGTTCGGGACTACAACACATTCACCCCTCCACTTT.

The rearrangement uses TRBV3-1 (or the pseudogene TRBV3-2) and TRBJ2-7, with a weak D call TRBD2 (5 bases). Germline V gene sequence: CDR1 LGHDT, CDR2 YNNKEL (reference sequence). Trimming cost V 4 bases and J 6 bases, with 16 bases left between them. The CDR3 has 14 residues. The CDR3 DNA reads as TGTGCCAGCAGCCCGTTACTAGGGTCTGGCGAGCAGTACTTC. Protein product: CASSPLLGSGEQYF.

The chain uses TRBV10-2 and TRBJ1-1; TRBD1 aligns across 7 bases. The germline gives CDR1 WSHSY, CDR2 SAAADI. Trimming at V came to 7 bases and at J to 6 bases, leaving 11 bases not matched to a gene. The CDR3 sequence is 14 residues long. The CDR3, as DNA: TGCGCCAGCACCTCGACAGGGAGGATAGCTGAAGCTTTCTTT. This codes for CASTSTGRIAEAFF.

The CDR3 reads CASSEGLAGGKRDTQYF. CDR3 coding DNA: TGTGCCAGCAGCGAAGGACTAGCGGGAGGAAAGCGAGATACGCAGTATTTT. The chain employs TRBV5-4 and TRBJ2-3; TRBD2 agrees at 14 bases. This CDR3 contains 17 residues. With V trimmed by 4 bases and J by 5 bases, 9 bases remained unmatched. CDR1 is SGHNT, CDR2 YYREEE, per germline (reference sequence).

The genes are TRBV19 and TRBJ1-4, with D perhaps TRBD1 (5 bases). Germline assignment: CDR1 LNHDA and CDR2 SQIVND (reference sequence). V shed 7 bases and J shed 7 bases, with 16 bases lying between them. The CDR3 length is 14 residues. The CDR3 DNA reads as TGTGCCAGTAACCCTTTGGGACGCATTGAAAAACTGTTTTTT. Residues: CASNPLGRIEKLFF.

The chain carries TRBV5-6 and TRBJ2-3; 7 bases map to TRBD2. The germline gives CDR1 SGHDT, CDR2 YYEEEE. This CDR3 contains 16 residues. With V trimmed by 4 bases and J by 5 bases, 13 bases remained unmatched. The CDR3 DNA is TGTGCCAGCAGCGGGGGGGAGGCCCGACTCGGAGATACGCAGTATTTT. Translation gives CASSGGEARLGDTQYF.

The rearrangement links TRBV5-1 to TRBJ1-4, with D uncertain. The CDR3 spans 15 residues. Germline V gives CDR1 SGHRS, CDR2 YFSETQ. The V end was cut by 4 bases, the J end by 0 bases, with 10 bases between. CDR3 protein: CASSRGSATNEKLFF. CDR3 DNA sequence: TGCGCCAGCAGCCGCGGGTCCGCAACTAATGAAAAACTGTTTTTT.

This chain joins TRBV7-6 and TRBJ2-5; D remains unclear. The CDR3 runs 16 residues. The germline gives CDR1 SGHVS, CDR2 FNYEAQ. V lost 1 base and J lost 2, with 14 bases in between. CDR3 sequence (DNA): TGTGCCAGCAGCTTAGGGGAACTACGCCGACAAGAGACCCAGTACTTC. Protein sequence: CASSLGELRRQETQYF.

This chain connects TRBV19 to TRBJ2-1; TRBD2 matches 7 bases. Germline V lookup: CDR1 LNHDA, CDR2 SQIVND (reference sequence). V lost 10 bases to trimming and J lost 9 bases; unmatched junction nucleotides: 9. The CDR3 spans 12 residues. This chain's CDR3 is CAIVGGRVEQFF. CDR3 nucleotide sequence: TGTGCCATAGTCGGCGGGAGAGTTGAGCAGTTCTTC. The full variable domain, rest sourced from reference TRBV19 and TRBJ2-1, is DGGITQSPKYLFRKEGQNVTLSCEQNLNHDAMYWYRQDPGQGLRLIYYSQIVNDFQKGDIAEGYSVSREKKESFPLTVTSAQKNPTAFYLCAIVGGRVEQFFGPGTRLTVL.

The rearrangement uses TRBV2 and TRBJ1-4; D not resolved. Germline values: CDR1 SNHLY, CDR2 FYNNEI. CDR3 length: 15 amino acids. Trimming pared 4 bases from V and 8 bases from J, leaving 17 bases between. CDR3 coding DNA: TGTGCCAGCAGTGTCCGCTCTGGAAGTGGGGAAAAACTGTTTTTT. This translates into CASSVRSGSGEKLFF.

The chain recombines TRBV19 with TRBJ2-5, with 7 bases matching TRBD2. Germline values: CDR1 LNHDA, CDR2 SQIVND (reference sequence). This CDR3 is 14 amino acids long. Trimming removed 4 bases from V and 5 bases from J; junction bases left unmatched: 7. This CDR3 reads CASSTPGLVETQYF. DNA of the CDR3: TGTGCCAGTAGTACCCCAGGACTAGTGGAGACCCAGTACTTC. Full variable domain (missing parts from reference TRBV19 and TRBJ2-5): DGGITQSPKYLFRKEGQNVTLSCEQNLNHDAMYWYRQDPGQGLRLIYYSQIVNDFQKGDIAEGYSVSREKKESFPLTVTSAQKNPTAFYLCASSTPGLVETQYFGPGTRLLVL.

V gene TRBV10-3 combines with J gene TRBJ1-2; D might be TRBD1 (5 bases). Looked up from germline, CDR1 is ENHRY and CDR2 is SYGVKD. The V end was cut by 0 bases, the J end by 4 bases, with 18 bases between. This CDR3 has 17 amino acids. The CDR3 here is CAISESRSSQVGYGYTF. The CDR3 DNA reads TGTGCCATCAGTGAGTCCAGGTCCTCACAGGTCGGCTATGGCTACACCTTC.

For the CDR3, the DNA is TGTGCCAGCAGTCCCCCCGGGAACTATGGCTACACCTTC. This gives the protein CASSPPGNYGYTF. This sequence joins TRBV6-5 and TRBJ1-2; no definite D call. The CDR3 loop spans 13 amino acids. V was clipped by 5 bases and J by 2 bases, with 9 bases between them. CDR1 is MNHEY and CDR2 is SVGAGI in the germline V gene.

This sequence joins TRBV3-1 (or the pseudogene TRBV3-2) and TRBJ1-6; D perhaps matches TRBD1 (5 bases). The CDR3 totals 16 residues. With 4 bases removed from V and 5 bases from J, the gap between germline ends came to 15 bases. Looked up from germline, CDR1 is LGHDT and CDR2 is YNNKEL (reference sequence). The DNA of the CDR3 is TGTGCCAGCAGCCCAAGAGGAGGGGCCGATAATTCACCCCTCCACTTT. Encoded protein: CASSPRGGADNSPLHF.

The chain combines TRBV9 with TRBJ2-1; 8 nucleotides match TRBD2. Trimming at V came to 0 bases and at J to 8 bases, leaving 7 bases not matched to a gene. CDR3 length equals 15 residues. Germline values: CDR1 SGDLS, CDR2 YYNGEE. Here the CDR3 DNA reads TGTGCCAGCAGCGTAGGTCCAGCGGGAGCCGATGAGCAGTTCTTC. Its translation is CASSVGPAGADEQFF.